This paragraph reports one T cell receptor (beta chain). Its binding antigen is unknown. No clone much larger than this one lies a single base away; base qualities are absent. The method behind the library was multiplex PCR. Reads for this sample came from an Illumina HiSeq 4000. TCR beta libraries were built with iRepertoire HTBI primers and Arm-PCR amplification of CDR3 regions. Before sequencing, the PCR products went through gel purification. Turning to the authors' computational methods: A total of around 66 TRBV and about 13 TRBJ segments were identified across samples and were used for gene usage analysis of CDR3 amino acid clonotypes. COPE and FqMerger were used to merge filtered high-quality paired reads into contigs. BLAST was used to align contigs to IMGT TRBV, TRBD and TRBJ reference genes, and CDR3 was defined according to IMGT. Highly expanded clones were defined as clonotypes with a frequency above 0.1%. Repertoire diversity was measured by Shannon entropy, and V-J evenness by the Gini coefficient. A clonotype found in more than one individual was treated as public. In-frame beta chains were kept once TCRdb had trimmed the public reads at Q25 with fastp and called clones with MiXCR. Entries that share a CDR3 protein sequence are merged under the most common genes and DNA. These V and J calls are TCRdb output, not the study's own analysis. The table for this sample lists about 470,000 distinct CDR3 sequences; about 20% of them were counted only once. The ten largest clones add up to under 9% of the sample.

The CDR3, from cysteine to phenylalanine, totals 19 residues. Solely the CDR3 DNA is kept, with 57 bases framed from the first base. V is pruned by 0 bases and J by 2 bases, leaving 14 bases of the junction without a gene match. CDR1 and CDR2, per the germline V gene (reference sequence), are DFQATT and SNEGSKA. The time point label on this specimen signifies: persistent/refractory GD, antithyroid drugs over 5 years with positive TRAb. For both TCR sequencing and RNA sequencing, RNA was extracted from PBMCs in TRIzol. Graves' disease was diagnosed according to American Thyroid Association guidelines. Patients were recruited from an endocrinology department in Xi'an, China. Each patient gave 8.5 to 9.5 milliliters of peripheral blood, collected in an EDTA anticoagulant tube. Ficoll Paque Plus density gradient separation was used to isolate PBMCs, and no further T cell sorting was done. An Agilent 2100 Bioanalyzer and agarose gel were used to assess RNA quality, and a NanoDrop 2000 was used to measure RNA concentration.

This entry is derived from a study of regulatory T cells in long-lasting Graves disease (dated by TCRdb to 2020 to 2022). About the investigation overall: Persistent Graves' disease was defined as persistently positive TSH receptor autoantibodies together with antithyroid drug treatment for over 5 years. Peripheral blood TCR sequencing and RNA sequencing compared persistent Graves' disease patients with newly diagnosed Graves' disease patients. The study was registered as a clinical trial and conducted in China. On average, persistent Graves' disease patients in the clinical cohort had been on antithyroid drugs for about 10.3 years. A total of approximately 35 samples underwent TCR sequencing: some 13 from persistent and approximately 20 from newly diagnosed Graves' disease patients. Results and caveats for the whole study, not just this receptor: The authors acknowledged the small sample size as a limitation that may reduce accuracy. Persistent patients shared more public clonotypes among themselves (around 2,500) than newly diagnosed patients did (approximately 870). Peripheral blood alone was examined, since thyroid tissue, which constituted the primary lesion, could not be accessed. Compared with newly diagnosed patients, patients with persistent Graves' disease had lower TCR Shannon entropy and fewer highly expanded clones, which suggests clonal expansion. Persistent disease showed preferential use of TRBV28, TRBJ1-2 and TRBJ2-5, whereas newly diagnosed disease favored TRBV20-1 and TRBJ2-1. Sequencing and analysis were restricted to the TCR beta chain.

Sequencing was performed on peripheral blood mononuclear cells (PBMCs), taken when the disease was refractory, from a patient treated with antithyroid drugs. The chain couples TRBV20-1 to TRBJ2-5; 11 middle bases align to TRBD2. The sequence was collected from a female donor with Graves disease. This receptor carries the CDR3 CSARDTKRSWTSGQETQYF. The sequence in DNA is TGCAGTGCTAGAGATACGAAACGGTCCTGGACTAGCGGGCAAGAGACCCAGTACTTC.